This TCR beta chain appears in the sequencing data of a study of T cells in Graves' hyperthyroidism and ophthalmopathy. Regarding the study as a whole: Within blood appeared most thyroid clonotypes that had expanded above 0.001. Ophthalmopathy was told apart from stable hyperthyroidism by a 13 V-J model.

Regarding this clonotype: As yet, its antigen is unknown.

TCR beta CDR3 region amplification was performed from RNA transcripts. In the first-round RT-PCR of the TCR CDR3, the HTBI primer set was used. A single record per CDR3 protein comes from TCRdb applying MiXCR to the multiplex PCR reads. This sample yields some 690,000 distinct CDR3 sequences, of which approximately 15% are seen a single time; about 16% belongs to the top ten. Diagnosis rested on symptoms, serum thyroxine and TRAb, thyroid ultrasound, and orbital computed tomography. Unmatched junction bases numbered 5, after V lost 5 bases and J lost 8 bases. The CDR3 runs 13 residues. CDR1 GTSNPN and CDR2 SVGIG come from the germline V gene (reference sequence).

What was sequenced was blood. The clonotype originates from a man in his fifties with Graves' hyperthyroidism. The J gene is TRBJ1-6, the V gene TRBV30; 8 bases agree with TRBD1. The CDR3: CAWDRGGDSPLHF. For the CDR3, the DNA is TGTGCCTGGGACAGGGGTGGGGATTCACCCCTCCACTTT.